These 2 T cell receptor beta chains were all obtained from the same sample, sequenced in a study of lymphopenia after photon versus proton radiotherapy. TCRdb's copy holds only in-frame clones and misses some; the assay was immunoSEQ multiplex PCR. This sample has over 25,000 clones, with roughly 90% found just once. The source was peripheral blood, collected from a patient treated with photon-based radiotherapy. The receptors come from a woman between 50 and 59 years old with pancreatic cancer.

The chain's CDR3 is CASSGYLDTQYF. The CDR3 nucleotides are TGCGCCAGCAGCGGCTATTTAGATACGCAGTATTTT. The chain joins TRBV5-1 to TRBJ2-3, with unresolved D. The CDR3 extends over 12 amino acids. The V gene lost 4 bases and the J gene lost 5 bases, with 8 bases spanning the gap. Germline V gene sequence: CDR1 SGHRS, CDR2 YFSETQ.

V usage is TRBV5-6 and J usage is TRBJ2-5; weak D call: TRBD2 (5 bases). The length of the CDR3 is 14 residues. Per germline, CDR1 SGHDT and CDR2 YYEEEE. Trimming took 0 bases from V and 5 from J, leaving 11 bases between them. CDR3 in DNA: TGTGCCAGCAGCTTGGACGCGGGCGAGGAGACCCAGTACTTC. The encoded protein is CASSLDAGEETQYF.